This TCR beta chain was profiled in a study of response to subunit inactivated influenza vaccine. TCRdb recomputed calls from the RT-PCR reads with MiXCR, one row per CDR3 protein. The table records 500,000 or so distinct CDR3 sequences, 16% of them present only once. This clonotype was picked up a small number of times. The CDR3 loop spans 16 amino acids. Germline CDR1 and CDR2: LGHDT and YNNKEL (reference sequence). V was cut by 2 bases and J by 2 bases, with 15 bases left in between. The rearrangement joins TRBV3-1 to TRBJ1-1; D call uncertain. The input for sequencing was CD4+ T cells sorted from PBMCs, taken around 25 months after vaccination. This receptor was obtained from a man aged 45 to 75 who received an inactivated influenza vaccine. The CDR3, as DNA: TGTGCCAGCAGCCAATATACCTCCGGCTCCAACACTGAAGCTTTCTTT. Translation gives CASSQYTSGSNTEAFF.